The clone carrying this T cell receptor beta chain turned up a few times. This entry comes from a study of CD8 T cells in Susac syndrome. The CDR3 extends over 14 amino acids. V shed 3 bases and J shed 7 bases, with 12 bases lying between them. The germline V gene encodes CDR1 MNHEY and CDR2 SMNVEV (reference sequence). It was with random hexamers that roughly 0.45 to 1 ug RNA was reverse transcribed. MiXCR, applied by TCRdb to the immunoSEQ multiplex PCR reads, yields one record per CDR3 protein. The top ten clones hold 0.11% of a sample with 250,000 to 300,000 distinct CDR3 sequences, more than 75% of them seen once.

Sequenced sample: CD8+ T cells from PBMCs. V usage is TRBV27 and J usage is TRBJ2-2; no clear D. The TCR originated in a human donor with multiple sclerosis. The chain's CDR3 is CASSFSHKDGELFF. For the CDR3, the DNA is TGTGCCAGCAGTTTCTCCCACAAGGACGGGGAGCTGTTTTTT.